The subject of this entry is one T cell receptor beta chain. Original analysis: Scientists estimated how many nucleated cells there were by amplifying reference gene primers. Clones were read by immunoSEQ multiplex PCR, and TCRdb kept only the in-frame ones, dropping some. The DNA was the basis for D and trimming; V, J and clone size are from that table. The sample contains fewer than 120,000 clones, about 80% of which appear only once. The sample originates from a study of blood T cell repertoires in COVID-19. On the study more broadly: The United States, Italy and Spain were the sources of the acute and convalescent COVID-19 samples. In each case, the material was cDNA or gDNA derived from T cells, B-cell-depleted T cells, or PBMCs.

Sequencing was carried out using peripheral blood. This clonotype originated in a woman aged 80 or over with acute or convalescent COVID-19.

CDR3 bases: TGTGCCAGCAGCGGACAGGATTCCCATGAGCAGTTCTTC. Translated, it gives CASSGQDSHEQFF. The chain uses TRBV9 and TRBJ2-1; tentatively, D is TRBD1 (6 bases). Germline V gene data show CDR1 as SGDLS and CDR2 as YYNGEE. The CDR3 has 13 residues. Trimming removed 3 bases at V and 8 bases at J, with 12 bases between.